The entry below gives a single T cell receptor beta chain sequence along with its context. This CDR3 contains 18 residues. Germline V gene lookup returns CDR1 MDHEN and CDR2 SYDVKM. J gave up 5 bases and V 5 bases, and 15 bases lay outside the gene matches. Sequencing was performed with immunoSEQ multiplex PCR; in TCRdb, only in-frame clones are kept and a portion is missing. The sample includes about 290,000 clones, around 86% of them seen just once. The data derive from a study of blood T cell repertoires in COVID-19. This sequence joins TRBV28 and TRBJ2-3; 11 nucleotides match TRBD2. This TCR was sampled from a woman between 35 and 50 years old who had recovered from COVID-19. Sequenced material: PBMCs or T cells enriched from blood (not recorded which). CDR3: CASSLKGLADTHEDTQYF. CDR3 coding DNA: TGTGCCAGCAGTCTTAAGGGACTAGCGGATACTCACGAAGATACGCAGTATTTT. Looking up the rest from reference TRBV28 and TRBJ2-3 gives the full variable domain: DVKVTQSSRYLVKRTGEKVFLECVQDMDHENMFWYRQDPGLGLRLIYFSYDVKMKEKGDIPEGYSVSREKKERFSLILESASTNQTSMYLCASSLKGLADTHEDTQYFGPGTRLTVL.